This TCR beta chain was recorded in a study of early stage breast cancer tumors. To note about this clone: Its antigen is not known.

Notes on the study in general: Tumors had around 2.4-fold higher T cell density than normal breast.

Profiling relied on immunoSEQ multiplex PCR, and the TCRdb table lists in-frame clones only, not all of them. The sample shows around 28,000 clones, 80% of them seen only once. The germline CDR1 and CDR2 sequences are SEHNR and FQNEAQ (reference sequence). The V and J ends lost 5 bases and 2 bases respectively, with 10 bases between them. The CDR3 is made up of 13 amino acids. The specimen was blood. This TCR was recovered from a person between 55 and 69 years old with breast cancer. The chain is built from TRBV7-9 and TRBJ2-7; D gene ambiguous. In DNA form, the CDR3 reads TGTGCCAGCAGCCCGACTGAGACCTACGAGCAGTACTTC. This translates into CASSPTETYEQYF.